Sequencing of this T cell receptor (beta chain) was carried out in a study of T cells after yellow fever vaccination. Study-level results: Though it reached lower strength, the secondary response hit its peak faster, day 5 versus 15. Clonotypes found in both CD4 and CD8 compartments made up a small share.

MiXCR, run by TCRdb on the 5' RACE reads, gives a single entry per CDR3 protein. Among almost 600,000 distinct CDR3 sequences listed, roughly 12% were seen once. The CDR3 has 15 residues. V was trimmed by 0 bases and J by 2 bases, leaving 11 bases between them. Germline V gene sequence: CDR1 LNHNV, CDR2 YYDKDF (reference sequence). For this clonotype: The target antigen is unknown.

This rearrangement joins TRBV15 to TRBJ2-7; D is undetermined. This TCR was sampled from a man aged 25 to 40 who received the YFV17D yellow fever vaccine. This specimen was PBMCs, taken on the day of the yellow fever booster vaccination. The CDR3 nucleotides are TGTGCCACCAGCAGAGATCCGGGTTCCACCTACGAGCAGTACTTC. Amino acid sequence: CATSRDPGSTYEQYF. The complete variable domain, with remaining parts taken from reference TRBV15 and TRBJ2-7, reads DAMVIQNPRYQVTQFGKPVTLSCSQTLNHNVMYWYQQKSSQAPKLLFHYYDKDFNNEADTPDNFQSRRPNTSFCFLDIRSPGLGDTAMYLCATSRDPGSTYEQYFGPGTRLTVT.